The 21 T cell receptor beta chains below were found in one sample sequenced in a study of spatial heterogeneity in lung cancer. The study, taken as a whole, reports: Higher tumor mutation counts went along with higher counts of expanded intratumoral alpha and beta TCRs.

One entry per CDR3 protein, called by TCRdb with MiXCR from the 5' RACE reads. Among several thousand distinct CDR3 sequences listed, about an eighth were seen once. These receptors lack a known antigen. Time point described: sample taken at primary tumor resection. The sample in question was lung tumor tissue, obtained at surgery. The source of these receptors is a male donor with early-stage non-small cell lung cancer.

This clonotype was recorded many times. The rearrangement links TRBV6-1 to TRBJ1-3; D remains ambiguous. The V gene lost 5 bases and the J gene lost 0 bases, with 8 bases spanning the gap. The V gene's germline CDR1 is MNHNS and CDR2 SASEGT. The CDR3 runs 14 residues. CDR3 in amino acids: CASSRSGSGNTIYF. In DNA, the CDR3 is TGTGCCAGCAGTAGGTCCGGCTCTGGAAACACCATATATTTT.

There are many counts of this clonotype. V gene TRBV20-1 combines with J gene TRBJ1-4; 12 bases line up with TRBD1. The CDR3 is 16 residues long. V lost 5 bases and J lost 3; bases outside the gene matches: 7. Germline V gene lookup returns CDR1 DFQATT and CDR2 SNEGSKA (reference sequence). CDR3 DNA sequence: TGCAGTGCTCGCGGGACAGGGGGCGATGCTAATGAAAAACTGTTTTTT. Translating gives CSARGTGGDANEKLFF.

This clonotype has ten or more counts. This chain uses TRBV7-9 with TRBJ2-1; TRBD2 matches 8 bases. V shed 0 bases, J shed 6 bases, and the junction held 7 bases outside the gene matches. The length of the CDR3 is 16 residues. Germline CDR1 SEHNR, CDR2 FQNEAQ (reference sequence). In DNA form, the CDR3 reads TGTGCCAGCAGCTTAGCGCTTGCGGGAGGCGGCAATGAGCAGTTCTTC. Translating it yields CASSLALAGGGNEQFF.

This clonotype was recorded a few times. J is TRBJ2-7 and V is TRBV7-2; TRBD2 is a possible D gene (5 bases). V gave up 8 bases and J gave up 7 bases, with 21 bases separating them. Germline CDR1 SGHTA, CDR2 FQGNSA. The CDR3 is made up of 14 amino acids. In DNA, the CDR3 is TGTGCCAGCTCATCGCCCGGAGTACGGGGTGAGCAGTACTTC. Translation: CASSSPGVRGEQYF.

This clonotype appeared many times. The genes are TRBV6-2 or TRBV6-3 and TRBJ2-6, with D tentatively TRBD2 (6 bases). The CDR3 covers 13 residues. Per germline, CDR1 MNHEY and CDR2 SVGEGT. The germline V and J ends were trimmed by 11 bases and 2 bases, with 10 bases remaining between them. The CDR3 DNA is TGTGCCGGGGGGTTCGCTGGGGCCAACGTCCTGACTTTC. Its translation: CAGGFAGANVLTF.

This clonotype is categorized as large. The J gene is TRBJ2-1, the V gene TRBV7-9, with D tentatively TRBD2 (7 bases). Germline loops: CDR1 SEHNR, CDR2 FQNEAQ (reference sequence). This CDR3 is built from 19 residues. V lost 5 bases and J lost 5, with 28 bases in between. The CDR3 here is CASSPGDLGRERSHNEQFF. The CDR3, as DNA: TGTGCCAGCAGCCCAGGGGATTTGGGGCGGGAGAGGTCACACAATGAGCAGTTCTTC.

This clonotype is judged medium-sized. The chain employs TRBV30 and TRBJ1-2; D ambiguous. The CDR3 loop spans 13 amino acids. Germline V gives CDR1 GTSNPN, CDR2 SVGIG (reference sequence). The germline V and J ends were trimmed by 0 bases and 4 bases, with 9 bases remaining between them. The CDR3: CAWSVHPGYGYTF. The DNA for the CDR3 is TGTGCCTGGAGTGTACATCCCGGCTATGGCTACACCTTC.

This clonotype has ten or more counts. The chain has TRBV7-3 and TRBJ2-1; possibly TRBD1 or TRBD2 for D (5 bases each). The CDR3 extends over 13 amino acids. Germline CDR1 is SGHTA and CDR2 is FQGTGA. V shed 0 bases and J shed 10 bases, with 10 bases lying between them. CDR3 sequence: CASSLTGAGEQFF. The CDR3 nucleotides are TGTGCCAGCAGCTTAACTGGGGCGGGCGAGCAGTTCTTC.

This clonotype is medium-sized by share. V is TRBV7-3 and J is TRBJ2-2; unclear D gene. The CDR3 runs 14 residues. Trimming took 0 bases from V and 3 from J, leaving 5 bases between them. The germline V gene encodes CDR1 SGHTA and CDR2 FQGTGA. The CDR3 DNA reads as TGTGCCAGCAGCTTAACGCCGGACACCGGGGAGCTGTTTTTT. It yields the protein CASSLTPDTGELFF.

This clonotype is medium-sized (0.01 to 0.1%) within its sample. This chain uses TRBV10-3 with TRBJ2-1; 8 bases are shared with TRBD1. Losses at the gene ends were 8 bases for V and 4 bases for J; bases not matched to a gene: 4. This CDR3 is built from 13 residues. Germline loops: CDR1 ENHRY, CDR2 SYGVKD. The CDR3 here is CAIAGGWYNEQFF. CDR3 bases: TGTGCCATCGCAGGGGGCTGGTACAATGAGCAGTTCTTC.

In its sample, this clonotype is medium-sized. J is TRBJ2-5 and V is TRBV6-1, with D perhaps matching TRBD1 or TRBD2 (6 bases each). CDR1 is MNHNS and CDR2 is SASEGT in the germline V gene. The length of the CDR3 is 15 residues. Trimming pared 1 base from V and 6 bases from J, leaving 15 bases between. This CDR3 reads CASSEGVGGRKTQYF. The CDR3 bases are TGTGCCAGCAGTGAAGGGGTGGGGGGCCGAAAGACCCAGTACTTC.

In its sample, this clonotype ranks as medium-sized. The rearrangement uses TRBV20-1 and TRBJ1-1; D unclear. This CDR3 comprises 14 residues. The V gene lost 3 bases and the J gene lost 5 bases, with 16 bases spanning the gap. Germline V gene sequence: CDR1 DFQATT, CDR2 SNEGSKA (reference sequence). In DNA form, the CDR3 reads TGCAGTGCTAGTAGGGCCGGTTCTGCGACTGAAGCTTTCTTT. This translates into CSASRAGSATEAFF.

This clonotype was found many times. This chain links TRBV6-5 with TRBJ2-2; weak D call: TRBD1 (6 bases). Trimming pared 5 bases from V and 4 bases from J, leaving 11 bases between. The CDR3 has 14 residues. Germline assignment: CDR1 MNHEY and CDR2 SVGAGI. The CDR3 DNA is TGTGCCAGCAGTCTCCCGGACAGCACCGGGGAGCTGTTTTTT. This translates into CASSLPDSTGELFF.

There are many counts of this clonotype. The rearrangement links TRBV20-1 to TRBJ2-3; 7 bases align to TRBD2. Germline assignment: CDR1 DFQATT and CDR2 SNEGSKA (reference sequence). CDR3 size: 15 residues. V shed 3 bases and J 1 base; nucleotides not matched to a gene: 7. The CDR3 sequence is CSASSSGMGTDTQYF. The DNA of the CDR3 is TGCAGTGCTAGTTCGAGCGGGATGGGCACAGATACGCAGTATTTT.

This clonotype ranks as medium-sized (0.01 to 0.1%). The chain has TRBV7-2 and TRBJ2-5; D unresolved. CDR1 and CDR2 from the germline V gene are SGHTA and FQGNSA. Trimming pared 0 bases from V and 2 bases from J, leaving 10 bases between. The CDR3 is made up of 15 amino acids. CDR3 in DNA: TGTGCCAGCAGCTTAGCGGCGCGCCGGCAAGAGACCCAGTACTTC. It translates to CASSLAARRQETQYF.

By frequency in the sample, this clonotype is medium-sized (0.01 to 0.1%). The chain combines TRBV9 with TRBJ2-1; 12 nucleotides agree with TRBD2. Germline V gene data show CDR1 as SGDLS and CDR2 as YYNGEE. This CDR3 is 15 amino acids long. The junction had 5 bases not matched to a gene; V was cut back by 4 bases and J by 6 bases. Here the CDR3 DNA reads TGTGCCAGCAGCCCTAGCGGGGGGGCCTTCAATGAGCAGTTCTTC. Encoded protein: CASSPSGGAFNEQFF.

This chain connects TRBV4-2 to TRBJ1-6; no firm D call. Germline V gives CDR1 LGHNA, CDR2 YNFKEQ. The CDR3 has 16 residues. Trimming stripped 0 bases from V and 6 bases from J, with 12 bases between. The CDR3 is CASSQEAGFTNSPLHF. The DNA of the CDR3 is TGTGCCAGCAGCCAAGAAGCGGGTTTTACTAATTCACCCCTCCACTTT.

This clonotype came up a few times. This chain joins TRBV11-2 and TRBJ2-5; 7 bases line up with TRBD1. This CDR3 is built from 14 residues. Trimming at V came to 5 bases and at J to 0 bases, leaving 3 bases not matched to a gene. Germline CDR1 reads SGHAT; CDR2 reads FQNNGV. The CDR3 DNA reads as TGTGCCAGCAGCCAACAGGGGTACCAAGAGACCCAGTACTTC. This translates into CASSQQGYQETQYF.

In its sample, this clonotype was seen many times. This chain connects TRBV20-1 to TRBJ1-5, with unresolved D. CDR1 and CDR2 from the germline V gene are DFQATT and SNEGSKA (reference sequence). CDR3 length: 14 residues. Deletions cut 6 bases from V and 1 base from J, with 13 bases between. CDR3 nucleotide sequence: TGCAGTGCCCCCCCCGGGCCAAGCAATCAGCCCCAGCATTTT. Protein product: CSAPPGPSNQPQHF.

This clonotype is termed medium-sized (0.01 to 0.1%). The chain combines TRBV5-1 with TRBJ1-1, with 7 bases lining up with TRBD1. Germline CDR1 reads SGHRS; CDR2 reads YFSETQ. V shed 3 bases and J 10 bases; nucleotides not matched to a gene: 6. There are 12 residues in the CDR3. The CDR3 protein is CASSSTGERAFF. The DNA of the CDR3 is TGCGCCAGCAGCTCAACAGGGGAAAGAGCTTTCTTT. Complete variable domain (other parts from reference TRBV5-1 and TRBJ1-1): KAGVTQTPRYLIKTRGQQVTLSCSPISGHRSVSWYQQTPGQGLQFLFEYFSETQRNKGNFPGRFSGRQFSNSRSEMNVSTLELGDSALYLCASSSTGERAFFGQGTRLTVV.

This clonotype showed up many times. V gene TRBV7-2 combines with J gene TRBJ2-6; D unclear. V dropped 3 bases and J dropped 0 bases, with 3 bases sitting between them. CDR1 and CDR2 (germline): SGHTA, FQGNSA. CDR3 length equals 14 residues. The CDR3 DNA sequence: TGTGCCAGCAGCTTGACCTCTGGGGCCAACGTCCTGACTTTC. This gives the protein CASSLTSGANVLTF.